The clone carrying this TCR beta chain was seen a single time. These data are taken from a study of T cell responses to AZD1222 COVID-19 vaccine. The germline gives CDR1 MNHNY, CDR2 SVGAGI (reference sequence). The junction had 10 bases not matched to a gene; V was cut back by 4 bases and J by 4 bases. The CDR3 sequence is 16 residues long. Here immunoSEQ multiplex PCR was the method, and the copy in TCRdb shows in-frame clones only, minus some. The sample yields under 150,000 clones, approximately 90% seen once. The chain carries TRBV6-6 and TRBJ2-1, with 7 bases identical to TRBD2. The receptor was derived from an adult who received the AZD1222 COVID-19 vaccine. The sample here was peripheral blood, taken 28 days after the second AZD1222 dose. CDR3 region: CASSSPGGRGYNEQFF. The CDR3 DNA reads as TGTGCCAGCAGTTCCCCCGGTGGGCGGGGGTACAATGAGCAGTTCTTC.